Shown below are 17 T cell receptor beta chains from a single sample sequenced in a study of blood T cell repertoires in COVID-19. Some clones are missing from TCRdb's copy, which holds only in-frame ones; the method was immunoSEQ multiplex PCR. The sample has about 160,000 clones, about four fifths seen once. Sequenced sample: peripheral blood. These TCRs come from a woman in her sixties or seventies with COVID-19, enrolled during active disease.

The gene calls are TRBV6-4 and TRBJ1-6, with a weak D call TRBD1 (5 bases). The CDR3 extends over 18 amino acids. CDR1 is MRHNA, CDR2 SNTAGT, per germline. Trimming took off 5 bases at V and 0 bases at J, with 17 bases between the two ends. This chain's CDR3 is CASSRDPGGSSYNSPLHF. CDR3 bases: TGTGCCAGCAGTCGGGACCCTGGCGGGAGCTCCTATAATTCACCCCTCCACTTT.

V and J are TRBV10-3 and TRBJ1-2; tentatively, D is TRBD1 (5 bases). Germline V gene lookup returns CDR1 ENHRY and CDR2 SYGVKD. Trimming removed 3 bases from V and 0 bases from J, with 11 bases in between. The CDR3 has 15 amino acids. The CDR3 DNA is TGTGCCATCAGTGAAGTGGGGCCCTCTAACTATGGCTACACCTTC. It specifies CAISEVGPSNYGYTF.

The chain links TRBV19 to TRBJ1-5, with D hard to call. V was cut by 2 bases and J by 4 bases, with 6 bases left in between. Looked up from germline, CDR1 is LNHDA and CDR2 is SQIVND (reference sequence). The CDR3 spans 13 residues. CDR3 nucleotide sequence: TGTGCCAGTAGTATACAGATAAATCAGCCCCAGCATTTT. Translation: CASSIQINQPQHF.

This sequence joins TRBV7-8 and TRBJ2-1; 9 bases agree with TRBD2. The germline V gene has CDR1 SGHVS and CDR2 FQNEAQ. Trimming cost V 5 bases and J 4 bases; bases outside gene matches: 12. The CDR3 sequence is 17 residues long. The CDR3 here is CASSPRSSREGYNEQFF. In DNA, the CDR3 is TGTGCCAGCAGCCCGAGATCTTCGCGGGAGGGGTACAATGAGCAGTTCTTC.

This clone was counted only a few times. The chain has TRBV5-4 and TRBJ1-5; D is unclear. Germline lookup yields CDR1 SGHNT and CDR2 YYREEE (reference sequence). The CDR3 has 12 residues. Trimming pared 1 base from V and 5 bases from J, leaving 4 bases between. CDR3 nucleotides: TGTGCCAGCAGCTTGCCAGATCAGCCCCAGCATTTT. The encoded protein is CASSLPDQPQHF.

The J gene is TRBJ2-1, the V gene TRBV19; 10 bases are shared with TRBD2. After removal of 3 bases from V and 8 bases from J, the junction contained 7 bases not matched to a gene. The CDR3 extends over 15 amino acids. Germline loops: CDR1 LNHDA, CDR2 SQIVND (reference sequence). The CDR3 DNA reads as TGTGCCAGTAGTATCTGGAGCGGGGGGGCCCATGAGCAGTTCTTC. The encoded protein is CASSIWSGGAHEQFF.

The chain uses TRBV20-1 and TRBJ2-1, with 12 bases that match TRBD2. The germline V gene encodes CDR1 DFQATT and CDR2 SNEGSKA (reference sequence). This CDR3 has 11 residues. The J segment lost 12 bases and the V segment lost 5 bases, leaving 2 bases of the junction unmatched. CDR3: CSAELAGGQFF. Here the CDR3 DNA reads TGCAGTGCTGAACTAGCGGGGGGGCAGTTCTTC.

A word on this clone: Other DNA sequences of this sample code for an identical CDR3. This sequence joins TRBV28 and TRBJ1-2, with 7 bases identical to TRBD1. V dropped 2 bases and J dropped 1; count of bases not matched to a gene: 4. The CDR3 is 15 residues long. From germline, CDR1 is MDHEN and CDR2 SYDVKM. The CDR3 DNA is TGTGCCAGCAGTTTAGTAGGGGGCGGTAACTATGGCTACACCTTC. It encodes CASSLVGGGNYGYTF.

The CDR3 DNA is TGTGCCAGCAGTCGCGACAGGGGGAATGAAAAACTGTTTTTT. Amino acids: CASSRDRGNEKLFF. The chain carries TRBV28 and TRBJ1-4, with TRBD1 matching over 9 bases. Unmatched junction bases numbered 3, after V lost 5 bases and J lost 5 bases. From germline, CDR1 is MDHEN and CDR2 SYDVKM. The CDR3 spans 14 residues.

The chain is built from TRBV6-1 and TRBJ2-3, with D possibly being TRBD2 (5 bases). Per germline, CDR1 MNHNS and CDR2 SASEGT. V gave up 1 base and J gave up 1 base, with 6 bases separating them. The CDR3 has 14 residues. The CDR3 DNA follows: TGTGCCAGCAGTGAAGACGGGGGCACAGATACGCAGTATTTT. This gives the protein CASSEDGGTDTQYF.

This clone was found once. The V gene is TRBV10-3, the J gene TRBJ2-1; D is possibly TRBD2 (8 bases). The V gene's germline CDR1 is ENHRY and CDR2 SYGVKD. Trimming shortened V by 2 bases and J by 8 bases, and 19 bases separated the two germline ends. The CDR3 extends over 16 amino acids. CDR3 protein: CAISERSGSQGDEQFF. In nucleotides, the CDR3 is TGTGCCATCAGTGAGCGAAGCGGGAGTCAGGGGGATGAGCAGTTCTTC.

The V call is TRBV9, the J call TRBJ2-2; 10 bases fit TRBD2. V was clipped by 0 bases and J by 6 bases; unmatched bases: 5. Germline lookup yields CDR1 SGDLS and CDR2 YYNGEE. CDR3 length: 16 amino acids. The CDR3 DNA follows: TGTGCCAGCAGCGTAGACCCTAGCGGGAGTGCCGGGGAGCTGTTTTTT. Translation: CASSVDPSGSAGELFF.

The chain employs TRBV9 and TRBJ1-6; TRBD1 matches at 7 bases. J gave up 9 bases and V 3 bases, and 9 bases lay outside the gene matches. The CDR3 extends over 15 amino acids. Germline V gives CDR1 SGDLS, CDR2 YYNGEE. The CDR3 sequence is CASSGTGALGSPLHF. Here the CDR3 DNA reads TGTGCCAGCAGCGGAACAGGGGCTTTGGGTTCACCCCTCCACTTT.

V usage is TRBV28 and J usage is TRBJ2-3; TRBD1 is a possible D gene (6 bases). There are 14 residues in the CDR3. The germline CDR1 and CDR2 sequences are MDHEN and SYDVKM. V was clipped by 3 bases and J by 0 bases, with 7 bases between them. CDR3 amino acids: CASSFTGSTDTQYF. The DNA for the CDR3 is TGTGCCAGCAGTTTTACAGGGAGCACAGATACGCAGTATTTT.

V usage is TRBV2 and J usage is TRBJ2-7; D possibly corresponds to TRBD2 (5 bases). This CDR3 has 16 amino acids. V shed 11 bases and J shed 2 bases, with 25 bases lying between them. The germline gives CDR1 SNHLY, CDR2 FYNNEI. CDR3 bases: TGTGCCGGCTCGGGGAGAAAGACCCTTGACACCTACGAGCAGTACGTC. This codes for CAGSGRKTLDTYEQYV.

This clone was detected once. The chain recombines TRBV19 with TRBJ2-1; 8 bases match TRBD2. The CDR3 extends over 16 amino acids. The germline gives CDR1 LNHDA, CDR2 SQIVND (reference sequence). With 3 bases clipped from V and 4 bases from J, the junction kept 8 bases outside the gene matches. CDR3 coding DNA: TGTGCCAGTAGTATTCCTGGACGGGGGGGTTACAATGAGCAGTTCTTC. It codes for CASSIPGRGGYNEQFF.

The chain has TRBV19 and TRBJ1-4; tentative D call: TRBD1 (5 bases). The V end was cut by 3 bases, the J end by 8 bases, with 13 bases between. The germline V gene encodes CDR1 LNHDA and CDR2 SQIVND (reference sequence). This CDR3 is built from 14 residues. The CDR3 loop is CASSMSRVSEKLFF. The CDR3 DNA reads TGTGCCAGTAGTATGAGCAGGGTATCCGAAAAACTGTTTTTT. The whole variable domain, filled in from reference TRBV19 and TRBJ1-4, reads DGGITQSPKYLFRKEGQNVTLSCEQNLNHDAMYWYRQDPGQGLRLIYYSQIVNDFQKGDIAEGYSVSREKKESFPLTVTSAQKNPTAFYLCASSMSRVSEKLFFGSGTQLSVL.